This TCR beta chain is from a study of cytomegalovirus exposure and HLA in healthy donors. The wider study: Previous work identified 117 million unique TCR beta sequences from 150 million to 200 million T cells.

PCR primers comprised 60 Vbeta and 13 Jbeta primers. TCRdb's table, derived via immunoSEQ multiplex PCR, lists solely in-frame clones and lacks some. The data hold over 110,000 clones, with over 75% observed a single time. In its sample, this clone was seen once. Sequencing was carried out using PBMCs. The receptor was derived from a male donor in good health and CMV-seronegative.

CDR3 DNA sequence: TGTGCCAGCAGCCTTCAGGGGTACGAGCAGTACTTC. This translates into CASSLQGYEQYF. V gene TRBV7-9 combines with J gene TRBJ2-7, with TRBD1 as a possible D gene (6 bases). Germline V gives CDR1 SEHNR, CDR2 FQNEAQ (reference sequence). Between the trimmed V and J ends, which lost 5 bases and 4 bases, there was a span of 9 bases. The CDR3 is 12 residues long.